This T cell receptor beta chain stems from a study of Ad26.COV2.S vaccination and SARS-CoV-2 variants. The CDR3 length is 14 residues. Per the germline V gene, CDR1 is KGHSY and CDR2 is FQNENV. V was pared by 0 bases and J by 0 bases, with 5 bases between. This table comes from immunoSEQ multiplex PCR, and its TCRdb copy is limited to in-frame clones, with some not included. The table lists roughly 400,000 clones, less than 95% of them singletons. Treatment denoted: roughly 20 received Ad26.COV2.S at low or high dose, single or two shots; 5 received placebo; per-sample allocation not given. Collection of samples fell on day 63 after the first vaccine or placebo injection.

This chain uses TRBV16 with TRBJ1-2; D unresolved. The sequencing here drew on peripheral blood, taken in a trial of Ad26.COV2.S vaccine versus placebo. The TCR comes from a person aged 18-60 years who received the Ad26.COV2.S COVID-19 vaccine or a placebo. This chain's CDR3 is CASSQSRANYGYTF. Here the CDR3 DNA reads TGTGCCAGCAGCCAATCCCGAGCTAACTATGGCTACACCTTC.